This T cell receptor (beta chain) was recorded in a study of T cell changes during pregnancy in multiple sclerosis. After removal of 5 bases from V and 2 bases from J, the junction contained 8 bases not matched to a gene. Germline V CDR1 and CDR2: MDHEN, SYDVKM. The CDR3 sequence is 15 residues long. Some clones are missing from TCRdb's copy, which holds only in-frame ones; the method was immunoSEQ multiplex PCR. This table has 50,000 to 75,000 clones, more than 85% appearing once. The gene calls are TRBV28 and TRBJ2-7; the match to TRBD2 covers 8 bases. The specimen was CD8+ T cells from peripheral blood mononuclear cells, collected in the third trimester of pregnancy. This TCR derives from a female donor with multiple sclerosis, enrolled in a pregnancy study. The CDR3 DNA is TGTGCCAGCAGTCGCCGGGAGGGCGAAACCTACGAGCAGTACTTC. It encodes CASSRREGETYEQYF.